The 5 T cell receptor beta chains below all came from one sample that was sequenced in a study of T-cell memory formation after mild COVID-19. Each CDR3 protein is one row after TCRdb ran MiXCR on the 5' RACE reads. The sample yields around 440,000 distinct CDR3 sequences, around a sixth seen once. Sequencing input: PBMCs or a T cell subset sorted from them (not recorded which). These receptors all come from an adult woman who had mild COVID-19 (a few samples of this study predate the infection). Cell type and time point are not known.

This clonotype was seen more than once but under ten times. The J gene is TRBJ2-1, the V gene TRBV5-1; 8 nucleotides line up with TRBD1. CDR3 length: 14 residues. V shed 5 bases and J 7 bases; nucleotides not matched to a gene: 8. Germline-derived CDR1 and CDR2 are SGHRS and YFSETQ. For the CDR3, the DNA is TGCGCCAGCAGTGGACAGGGAGGTTCTAATGAGCAGTTCTTC. Translating gives CASSGQGGSNEQFF.

This clonotype occurred a few times. The chain links TRBV6-1 to TRBJ1-1; D possibly corresponds to TRBD1 (5 bases). In germline, CDR1 is MNHNS, CDR2 SASEGT. CDR3 length equals 15 residues. Trimming took 5 bases from V and 4 from J, leaving 17 bases between them. This CDR3 is CASSFPGGPSTEAFF. The CDR3 DNA sequence: TGTGCCAGCAGTTTCCCGGGGGGACCGAGCACTGAAGCTTTCTTT.

The chain couples TRBV30 to TRBJ1-5; tentatively, D is TRBD1 (5 bases). The CDR3 contains 13 residues. The V end was cut by 2 bases, the J end by 9 bases, with 14 bases between. Germline CDR1 is GTSNPN and CDR2 is SVGIG (reference sequence). The DNA of the CDR3 is TGTGCCTGGAGTCCGGCCCCAGGGAGGCCCCAGCATTTT. Its translation: CAWSPAPGRPQHF. The full variable domain, in which reference TRBV30 and TRBJ1-5 provide the parts outside the CDR3, is SQTIHQWPATLVQPVGSPLSLECTVEGTSNPNLYWYRQAAGRGLQLLFYSVGIGQISSEVPQNLSASRPQDRQFILSSKKLLLSDSGFYLCAWSPAPGRPQHFGDGTRLSIL.

The chain employs TRBV27 and TRBJ2-1, with a possible D match to TRBD2 (5 bases). The CDR3 totals 13 residues. The V end was cut by 5 bases, the J end by 7 bases, with 12 bases between. The germline V gene encodes CDR1 MNHEY and CDR2 SMNVEV (reference sequence). CDR3: CASSPITGNEQFF. Here the CDR3 DNA reads TGTGCCAGCAGTCCTATTACGGGGAATGAGCAGTTCTTC.

This clonotype has only a few counts. The rearrangement uses TRBV29-1 and TRBJ1-4; D is unclear. This CDR3 has 14 amino acids. The germline V gene encodes CDR1 SQVTM and CDR2 ANQGSEA. V gave up 6 bases and J gave up 0 bases, with 11 bases separating them. The CDR3 reads CSVDPGSTNEKLFF. DNA for the CDR3: TGCAGCGTCGACCCGGGGTCAACTAATGAAAAACTGTTTTTT.